The entry below describes one T cell receptor beta chain. V was clipped by 3 bases and J by 7 bases, with 18 bases between them. This CDR3 is 15 amino acids long. CDR1 is LNHDA and CDR2 is SQIVND in the germline V gene (reference sequence). This sample stems from a study of radiotherapy plus CTLA-4 blockade in lung cancer. Generated by immunoSEQ multiplex PCR, the TCRdb table keeps only in-frame clones and is missing some. Here the sample spans roughly 90,000 clones, 60% to 85% being singletons. Sample: peripheral blood, taken from a patient treated with radiotherapy plus ipilimumab. The chain couples TRBV19 to TRBJ1-2; D might be TRBD1 (6 bases). The sequence was collected from a human donor with non-small cell lung cancer who had a partial response to radiotherapy plus ipilimumab. Some clones in this sample may be carry-over from other donors' samples. CDR3 loop: CASSISRGAGGGYTF. The CDR3 DNA follows: TGTGCCAGTAGTATCTCTCGGGGGGCCGGTGGTGGCTACACCTTC.